A few counts support the clone carrying this T cell receptor beta chain. The data were obtained in a study of T-cell reconstitution after alpha-beta-depleted transplantation in children. Preparation of the TCRbeta library was carried out with unique molecular identifiers. MiXCR was run by TCRdb on the PCR reads, yielding one entry per CDR3 protein. This sample has around 400,000 distinct CDR3 sequences, with approximately 10% found just once. The sample in question was PBMCs from the stem cell graft donor, obtained from the stem cell graft. This sequence was found in a human donor who donated a stem cell graft to a child with acute myeloid leukemia.

Here the CDR3 DNA reads TGTGCCAGCAGAGAAAGGGCGCATCAGCCCCAGCATTTT. Translated, it gives CASRERAHQPQHF. V usage is TRBV6-1 and J usage is TRBJ1-5; D gene ambiguous. Trimming removed 6 bases at V and 5 bases at J, with 11 bases between. Germline assignment: CDR1 MNHNS and CDR2 SASEGT. The CDR3 loop spans 13 amino acids.